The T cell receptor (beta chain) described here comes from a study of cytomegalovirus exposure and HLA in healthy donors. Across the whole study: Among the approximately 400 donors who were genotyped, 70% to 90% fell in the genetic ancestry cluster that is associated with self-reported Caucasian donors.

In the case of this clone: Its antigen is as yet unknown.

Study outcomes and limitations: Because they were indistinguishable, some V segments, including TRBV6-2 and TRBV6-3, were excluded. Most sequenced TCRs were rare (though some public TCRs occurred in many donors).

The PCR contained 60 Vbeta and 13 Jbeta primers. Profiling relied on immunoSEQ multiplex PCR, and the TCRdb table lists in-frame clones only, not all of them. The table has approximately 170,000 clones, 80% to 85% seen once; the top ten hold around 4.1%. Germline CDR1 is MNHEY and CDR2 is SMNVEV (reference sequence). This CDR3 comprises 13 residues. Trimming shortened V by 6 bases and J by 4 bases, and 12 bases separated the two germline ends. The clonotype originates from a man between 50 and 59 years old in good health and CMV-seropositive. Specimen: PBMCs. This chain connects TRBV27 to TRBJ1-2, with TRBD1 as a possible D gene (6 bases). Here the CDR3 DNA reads TGTGCCAGCAGCCCCGGGACACTCTATGGCTACACCTTC. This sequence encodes CASSPGTLYGYTF.